One and the same sample provided the 6 T cell receptor beta chains below, sequenced in a study of early stage breast cancer tumors. The method was immunoSEQ multiplex PCR; TCRdb's version includes in-frame clones alone and lacks a portion of them. This table has thousands of clones, 65% to 80% appearing once. What was sequenced was normal breast tissue next to the tumor. These receptors all come from a person between 60 and 70 years old with breast cancer.

The genes are TRBV18 and TRBJ1-1; D unresolved. The CDR3 covers 12 residues. Trimming removed 5 bases at V and 4 bases at J, with 8 bases between. Per the germline V gene, CDR1 is KGHSH and CDR2 is LQKENI. The CDR3 here is CASSVGGTEAFF. In DNA, the CDR3 is TGTGCCAGCTCAGTTGGCGGCACTGAAGCTTTCTTT.

The genes are TRBV14 and TRBJ1-1; tentatively, D is TRBD1 (5 bases). Germline lookup yields CDR1 SGHDN and CDR2 FVKESK. V gave up 0 bases and J gave up 2 bases, with 13 bases separating them. The length of the CDR3 is 16 residues. The CDR3 loop is CASSQDEGSINTEAFF. DNA for the CDR3: TGTGCCAGCAGCCAAGATGAGGGGTCCATAAACACTGAAGCTTTCTTT.

This chain joins TRBV7-8 and TRBJ1-3; D gene uncertain. The CDR3 is 15 amino acids. Trimming took off 3 bases at V and 4 bases at J, with 13 bases between the two ends. Germline V gene lookup returns CDR1 SGHVS and CDR2 FQNEAQ. CDR3 amino acids: CASSLMSLGGNTIYF. The CDR3 nucleotides are TGTGCCAGCAGCTTGATGTCCCTAGGCGGAAACACCATATATTTT.

V and J are TRBV7-9 and TRBJ1-2; the D is unclear. Between the trimmed V and J ends, which lost 1 base and 5 bases, there was a span of 14 bases. Germline lookup yields CDR1 SEHNR and CDR2 FQNEAQ (reference sequence). CDR3 length equals 15 residues. The CDR3: CASSLVYGVNYGYTF. The CDR3 DNA is TGTGCCAGCAGCTTAGTTTACGGGGTTAATTATGGCTACACCTTC. The full variable domain, its missing parts supplied by reference TRBV7-9 and TRBJ1-2, is DTGVSQNPRHKITKRGQNVTFRCDPISEHNRLYWYRQTLGQGPEFLTYFQNEAQLEKSRLLSDRFSAERPKGSFSTLEIQRTEQGDSAMYLCASSLVYGVNYGYTFGSGTRLTVV.

The chain uses TRBV4-1 and TRBJ1-5; D is ambiguous. Germline V lookup: CDR1 MGHRA, CDR2 YSYEKL. V shed 0 bases and J shed 4 bases, with 10 bases lying between them. The CDR3 has 15 residues. The CDR3 here is CASSQDIGWNQPQHF. Here the CDR3 DNA reads TGCGCCAGCAGCCAAGATATAGGGTGGAATCAGCCCCAGCATTTT.

CDR3 sequence reads: CASSYGTGDIEQFF. The CDR3 DNA follows: TGTGCCAGCAGCTACGGGACAGGGGACATTGAGCAGTTCTTC. The genes are TRBV7-8 and TRBJ2-1; 10 bases map to TRBD1. Losses at the gene ends were 4 bases for V and 9 bases for J; bases not matched to a gene: 6. This CDR3 contains 14 residues. CDR1 and CDR2 from the germline V gene are SGHVS and FQNEAQ.